The 18 T cell receptor beta chains listed next were all sequenced from one sample in a study of blood T cell repertoires in COVID-19. The method was immunoSEQ multiplex PCR; TCRdb's version includes in-frame clones alone and lacks a portion of them. The sample includes approximately 340,000 clones, 65% to 85% of them seen just once. Sequenced input: peripheral blood. All receptors derive from a man in his thirties or forties with active or convalescent COVID-19.

The chain employs TRBV19 and TRBJ2-1; tentative D call: TRBD1 (5 bases). The ends were cut back, 5 bases at V and 9 bases at J, with 11 bases in the middle. Germline lookup yields CDR1 LNHDA and CDR2 SQIVND (reference sequence). This CDR3 has 12 residues. This chain's CDR3 is CASSYPGREQFF. Here the CDR3 DNA reads TGTGCCAGTAGTTATCCAGGGCGTGAGCAGTTCTTC.

As DNA, the CDR3 is TGTGCCAGCACCGACAGGACAGGTGGCGGGGAGCTGTTTTTT. It is translated as CASTDRTGGGELFF. This chain links TRBV6-5 with TRBJ2-2; 7 bases agree with TRBD1. CDR1 is MNHEY and CDR2 is SVGAGI in the germline V gene. The CDR3 totals 14 residues. Trimming took 7 bases from V and 7 from J; bases not matched to a gene: 9.

This rearrangement joins TRBV24-1 to TRBJ2-2; 12 bases are a match to TRBD2. V shed 3 bases, J shed 3 bases, and the junction held 7 bases outside the gene matches. This CDR3 spans 18 amino acids. Germline CDR1 reads KGHDR; CDR2 reads SFDVKD. The CDR3 protein is CATSDRLAGGPDTGELFF. The DNA for the CDR3 is TGTGCCACCAGTGATCGCCTAGCGGGGGGGCCGGACACCGGGGAGCTGTTTTTT.

V usage is TRBV21-1 and J usage is TRBJ2-2; the table's D call of TRBD1 was not tested on the DNA. TRBV21-1 is noted as a pseudogene. CDR3 length: 19 amino acids. CDR3 protein: CANQRRKTFLDRNTGELFF. The CDR3 DNA reads TGTGCCAACCAACGCCGAAAAACTTTTTTGGACAGGAACACCGGGGAGCTGTTTTTT.

The J gene is TRBJ2-3, the V gene TRBV7-2; no definite D call. V lost 1 base, J lost 0 bases, and 8 bases lay in between. From germline, CDR1 is SGHTA and CDR2 FQGNSA. This CDR3 comprises 15 residues. This chain's CDR3 is CASSLDGASTDTQYF. The CDR3 DNA sequence: TGTGCCAGCAGCTTAGACGGAGCTAGCACAGATACGCAGTATTTT.

The chain is built from TRBV13 and TRBJ1-2, with TRBD1 matching over 7 bases. J lost 2 bases, V lost 5 bases, and 8 bases had no gene match. Germline V gives CDR1 PRHDT, CDR2 FYEKMQ (reference sequence). The CDR3 has 15 amino acids. The CDR3 coding sequence is TGTGCCAGCAGCCTCCGACAGGGAAAGAACTATGGCTACACCTTC. It is translated as CASSLRQGKNYGYTF.

The chain employs TRBV18 and TRBJ1-1; D is unclear. Looked up from germline, CDR1 is KGHSH and CDR2 is LQKENI. With 6 bases removed from V and 1 base from J, the gap between germline ends came to 9 bases. The CDR3 totals 13 residues. CDR3 residues: CASSANRNTEAFF. CDR3 nucleotides: TGTGCCAGCTCCGCCAACAGGAACACTGAAGCTTTCTTT.

This clone was recorded only once. This chain connects TRBV3-1 (or the pseudogene TRBV3-2) to TRBJ2-1, with D hard to call. V shed 4 bases and J shed 8 bases, with 9 bases lying between them. Per germline, CDR1 LGHDT and CDR2 YNNKEL (reference sequence). The CDR3 spans 12 residues. CDR3 DNA sequence: TGTGCCAGCAGCCCAGGATCGTATGAGCAGTTCTTC. Protein sequence: CASSPGSYEQFF.

This clone was seen only once. Here the CDR3 DNA reads TGTGCCAGCAGCTGGTCGTGGGATAGCGGGAGGGCCGGCGAGCAGTACTTC. Its protein is CASSWSWDSGRAGEQYF. V usage is TRBV5-6 and J usage is TRBJ2-7, with 11 bases fitting TRBD2. The ends lost 3 bases at V and 6 bases at J; junction bases unmatched: 14. This CDR3 region has 17 residues. The germline CDR1 and CDR2 sequences are SGHDT and YYEEEE.

The chain has TRBV28 and TRBJ2-5, with D perhaps matching TRBD2 (6 bases). CDR3 length: 16 residues. Germline loops: CDR1 MDHEN, CDR2 SYDVKM. Deletions cut 5 bases from V and 3 bases from J, with 19 bases between. This chain's CDR3 is CASSRLGGVGKETQYF. CDR3 bases: TGTGCCAGCAGTCGACTGGGCGGGGTTGGCAAAGAGACCCAGTACTTC.

The chain is built from TRBV5-1 and TRBJ2-1; possible D gene TRBD2, 6 bases. The CDR3 length is 15 residues. From germline, CDR1 is SGHRS and CDR2 YFSETQ. The V and J ends lost 4 bases and 0 bases respectively, with 11 bases between them. The CDR3 loop reads CASSSSGRSYNEQFF. The CDR3 DNA reads TGCGCCAGCAGCAGTAGCGGCCGCTCCTACAATGAGCAGTTCTTC.

The J gene is TRBJ1-3, the V gene TRBV7-2; D perhaps matches TRBD1 (5 bases). The V gene's germline CDR1 is SGHTA and CDR2 FQGNSA. This CDR3 has 16 amino acids. Trimming took 2 bases from V and 7 from J, leaving 18 bases between them. CDR3 sequence: CASSLRPFQGGNTIYF. CDR3 nucleotides: TGTGCCAGCAGCTTACGGCCTTTTCAGGGAGGTAACACCATATATTTT.

The rearrangement links TRBV18 to TRBJ2-2, with 12 bases that match TRBD2. Germline V gene lookup returns CDR1 KGHSH and CDR2 LQKENI. V shed 4 bases, J shed 1 base, and the junction held 1 base outside the gene matches. This CDR3 has 16 residues. The CDR3 sequence: CASSLTSGGNTGELFF. The CDR3 region has the DNA TGTGCCAGCTCACTGACTAGCGGGGGGAACACCGGGGAGCTGTTTTTT.

This chain uses TRBV2 with TRBJ1-1, with 7 bases matching TRBD1. J was trimmed by 3 bases and V by 6 bases; bases with no gene match: 10. Looked up from germline, CDR1 is SNHLY and CDR2 is FYNNEI. The CDR3 extends over 15 amino acids. The CDR3 DNA sequence: TGTGCCAGCAGCGAGCCAGGGACAGCCGACACTGAAGCTTTCTTT. Its protein is CASSEPGTADTEAFF. The entire variable domain, with the rest obtained from reference TRBV2 and TRBJ1-1, is as follows: EPEVTQTPSHQVTQMGQEVILRCVPISNHLYFYWYRQILGQKVEFLVSFYNNEISEKSEIFDDQFSVERPDGSNFTLKIRSTKLEDSAMYFCASSEPGTADTEAFFGQGTRLTVV.

The chain's CDR3 is CASSLVGQGDQALHF. CDR3 nucleotides: TGTGCCAGCAGCTTAGTAGGGCAGGGGGATCAGGCCCTCCACTTT. The chain is built from TRBV7-9 and TRBJ1-6, with 7 bases identical to TRBD1. CDR1 is SEHNR and CDR2 is FQNEAQ in the germline V gene (reference sequence). The CDR3 is 15 residues long. V was pared by 1 base and J by 14 bases, with 11 bases of the junction left unmatched.

The chain couples TRBV4-1 to TRBJ1-5; TRBD1 matches 8 bases. The junction had 9 bases not matched to a gene; V was cut back by 2 bases and J by 3 bases. Germline V gene lookup returns CDR1 MGHRA and CDR2 YSYEKL. This CDR3 has 17 residues. The CDR3 spells CASSQLSGGRVNQPQHF. In nucleotides, the CDR3 is TGCGCCAGCAGCCAACTTTCAGGGGGCCGGGTCAATCAGCCCCAGCATTTT.

V and J are TRBV28 and TRBJ2-5; 8 positions agree with TRBD1. Germline V CDR1 and CDR2: MDHEN, SYDVKM. CDR3 length equals 13 residues. J gave up 5 bases and V 9 bases, and 8 bases lay outside the gene matches. Here the CDR3 reads CASSRGLEETQYF. CDR3 bases: TGTGCCAGTAGCAGGGGGCTGGAGGAGACCCAGTACTTC.

V is TRBV19 and J is TRBJ1-6; D call uncertain. Germline loops: CDR1 LNHDA, CDR2 SQIVND (reference sequence). The CDR3 length is 14 residues. Trimming cost V 6 bases and J 2 bases, with 8 bases left between them. CDR3 DNA sequence: TGTGCCAGTAGGTCAGGCGCCTATAATTCACCCCTCCACTTT. Its protein is CASRSGAYNSPLHF.